This TCR beta chain was sequenced in a study of T cells after yellow fever vaccination. On the study more broadly: SMART-Seq v4 Ultra Low Input handled preparation of low-cell-number fractions.

In its sample, this clonotype was seen many times. The antigen is undetermined. Study-level findings and limits: Subsequent to the booster, the majority of primary-vaccination clones reappeared (96% CD4, approximately 85% CD8). Contaminating bulk clonotypes could be abundant in FACS-sorted repertoires.

As TCR cDNA was made by 5'RACE template switching, a universal primer site and UMIs were added. In TCRdb, the 5' RACE reads were re-called with MiXCR into one record per CDR3 protein. The sample has some 420,000 distinct CDR3 sequences, approximately 18% seen once; the top ten hold roughly a sixth. J lost 0 bases, V lost 4 bases, and 3 bases had no gene match. This CDR3 is built from 15 residues. CDR1 is SGHRS and CDR2 is YFSETQ in the germline V gene. This clonotype originated in a man in his late teens or twenties who received the YFV17D yellow fever vaccine. This specimen consisted of PBMCs, obtained before the yellow fever booster vaccination. This chain joins TRBV5-1 and TRBJ2-7, with TRBD2 identical over 11 bases. The CDR3 reads CASSTGTSGSYEQYF. The CDR3 region has the DNA TGCGCCAGCAGCACCGGGACTAGCGGCTCCTACGAGCAGTACTTC.